What follows are 5 T cell receptor beta chains derived from one specimen sequenced in a study of Graves' ophthalmopathy and Graves' hyperthyroidism. RNA transcripts provided the template for amplifying TCR beta CDR3 regions. A first-round RT-PCR used HTBI primers, followed by a second-round multiplex PCR. MiXCR was run by TCRdb on the multiplex PCR reads, yielding one entry per CDR3 protein. This sample has 400,000 or so distinct CDR3 sequences, with approximately 17% found just once. Sequencing was done on a sample of peripheral blood. Source of these receptors: an adult woman with stable Graves' hyperthyroidism.

This clonotype has a count of ten or more. This sequence joins TRBV28 and TRBJ1-6, with 9 bases matching TRBD1. The CDR3 has 13 residues. V shed 6 bases and J 9 bases; nucleotides not matched to a gene: 3. CDR1 is MDHEN, CDR2 SYDVKM, per germline. The CDR3 DNA reads as TGTGCCAGCAGCTCGGGACAGGGTTCACCCCTCCACTTT. Translating it yields CASSSGQGSPLHF.

This clonotype was counted ten times or more. V usage is TRBV7-2 and J usage is TRBJ1-1; D gene uncertain. Trimming removed 3 bases from V and 7 bases from J, with 6 bases in between. The length of the CDR3 is 11 residues. CDR1 is SGHTA, CDR2 FQGNSA, per germline. Here the CDR3 reads CASSFHDEAFF. The CDR3 coding sequence is TGTGCCAGCAGCTTTCACGATGAAGCTTTCTTT.

Comment on this clonotype: With a much larger clone just one base away, this may be a read error. V usage is TRBV19 and J usage is TRBJ1-2; D perhaps matches TRBD1 (6 bases). CDR3 length equals 14 residues. Germline CDR1 and CDR2: LNHDA and SQIVND (reference sequence). The CDR3 nucleotides read TGTTCCAGTAGTATAGGACAGCCTAACTATGGCTACACCTTC. It codes for CSSSIGQPNYGYTF.

The rearrangement uses TRBV28 and TRBJ2-5; 10 positions match TRBD2. CDR1 and CDR2 from the germline V gene are MDHEN and SYDVKM. The CDR3 runs to 15 residues. V lost 6 bases and J lost 2; bases outside the gene matches: 6. CDR3 region: CASSFPGLAQETQYF. The CDR3 DNA reads TGTGCCAGCAGCTTCCCGGGACTAGCGCAAGAGACCCAGTACTTC.

In its sample, this clonotype was seen many times. The chain combines TRBV20-1 with TRBJ2-7, with 10 bases identical to TRBD2. Per germline, CDR1 DFQATT and CDR2 SNEGSKA (reference sequence). V lost 1 base and J lost 7; bases outside the gene matches: 7. CDR3 length: 14 amino acids. CDR3 in DNA: TGCAGTGCTAGAGGGACTAGCGGAAGAGGTGAGCAGTACTTC. It translates to CSARGTSGRGEQYF.